The 32 T cell receptor beta chains in this list originate from one sample, sequenced in a study of blood T cell repertoires in COVID-19. The repertoire was sequenced with immunoSEQ multiplex PCR; TCRdb's copy has only in-frame clones and lacks some. This repertoire shows a few hundred thousand clones, roughly 82% found once; its top ten account for roughly 13%. Sequenced sample: peripheral blood. All receptors derive from a human donor in a cohort sampled during active COVID-19.

The CDR3 sequence: CASSERGQGWNQPQHF. The CDR3 DNA reads TGTGCCAGCAGTGAAAGGGGGCAGGGGTGGAATCAGCCCCAGCATTTT. The chain combines TRBV2 with TRBJ1-5; 7 bases match TRBD1. In germline, CDR1 is SNHLY, CDR2 FYNNEI. The CDR3 contains 16 residues. After removal of 2 bases from V and 4 bases from J, the junction contained 8 bases not matched to a gene.

The J gene is TRBJ2-7, the V gene TRBV6-5; 10 positions match TRBD2. This CDR3 comprises 14 residues. Germline CDR1 and CDR2: MNHEY and SVGAGI. J was trimmed by 6 bases and V by 0 bases; bases with no gene match: 2. The DNA for the CDR3 is TGTGCCAGCAGTTACTCACTAGCGGGACGCGAGCAGTACTTC. As protein: CASSYSLAGREQYF.

The V and J genes are TRBV2 and TRBJ2-2; D perhaps matches TRBD2 (6 bases). The CDR3 runs to 15 residues. CDR1 and CDR2 from the germline V gene are SNHLY and FYNNEI. V lost 6 bases and J lost 2, with 13 bases in between. CDR3 sequence reads: CASSRGTHNTGELFF. The DNA of the CDR3 is TGTGCCAGCAGCCGCGGGACTCATAACACCGGGGAGCTGTTTTTT.

The chain combines TRBV4-1 with TRBJ2-7, with D perhaps TRBD1 (5 bases). This CDR3 has 14 amino acids. The germline gives CDR1 MGHRA, CDR2 YSYEKL. V was shortened by 4 bases and J by 2 bases, with 12 bases between the two germline ends. The CDR3 region has the DNA TGCGCCAGCAGCCGGGGCACGGACGCCTACGAGCAGTACTTC. It translates to CASSRGTDAYEQYF.

The chain is built from TRBV11-2 and TRBJ2-7; D ambiguous. CDR3 length: 13 residues. The V end lost 1 base, the J end lost 3 bases, and 7 bases lay between the germline ends. Germline CDR1 SGHAT, CDR2 FQNNGV. CDR3 bases: TGTGCCAGCAGCTTAGGTCTAGACTACGAGCAGTACTTC. Its translation: CASSLGLDYEQYF.

This clone appeared many times. CDR3 in amino acids: CASSPTNNEQFF. The CDR3 DNA reads TGTGCCAGCAGTCCGACAAACAATGAGCAGTTCTTC. V usage is TRBV27 and J usage is TRBJ2-1; D gene ambiguous. There are 12 residues in the CDR3. V was pared by 5 bases and J by 5 bases, with 7 bases between. CDR1 MNHEY and CDR2 SMNVEV come from the germline V gene (reference sequence).

Only one count was recorded for this clone. This rearrangement joins TRBV5-1 to TRBJ2-7, with TRBD2 matching over 7 bases. Germline CDR1 and CDR2: SGHRS and YFSETQ. This CDR3 region has 15 residues. V shed 3 bases, J shed 3 bases, and the junction held 9 bases outside the gene matches. As DNA, the CDR3 is TGCGCCAGCAGCTCGGCTAGCGGTGTTCTCTACGAGCAGTACTTC. This gives the protein CASSSASGVLYEQYF.

The rearrangement links TRBV5-6 to TRBJ1-5; D may be TRBD1 (5 bases). The CDR3 runs 15 residues. The germline V gene has CDR1 SGHDT and CDR2 YYEEEE. Trimming shortened V by 4 bases and J by 3 bases, and 14 bases separated the two germline ends. The CDR3 protein is CASSQGTGFNQPQHF. The CDR3 DNA reads TGTGCCAGCAGCCAGGGAACAGGATTCAATCAGCCCCAGCATTTT.

This clone was observed a few times. This chain links TRBV28 with TRBJ2-7, with D possibly matching TRBD2 (5 bases). CDR1 and CDR2 (germline): MDHEN, SYDVKM. The CDR3 is 14 amino acids. V shed 7 bases and J shed 2 bases, with 15 bases lying between them. The CDR3 sequence is CASMLGPGTYEQYF. The CDR3 coding sequence is TGTGCCAGCATGCTAGGCCCGGGGACCTACGAGCAGTACTTC.

In DNA form, the CDR3 reads TGTGCCAGTAGTATCGGACAGGGTGTATACGAGCAGTACTTC. Amino acid sequence: CASSIGQGVYEQYF. The chain recombines TRBV19 with TRBJ2-7; TRBD1 matches 8 bases. From germline, CDR1 is LNHDA and CDR2 SQIVND (reference sequence). Trimming removed 3 bases from V and 4 bases from J; junction bases left unmatched: 5. CDR3 length: 14 amino acids.

The chain combines TRBV9 with TRBJ2-7; 11 nucleotides match TRBD2. The junction had 8 bases not matched to a gene; V was cut back by 9 bases and J by 6 bases. Germline V CDR1 and CDR2: SGDLS, YYNGEE. The CDR3 consists of 13 residues. CDR3 amino acids: CAKLAGVDTEQYF. The CDR3 DNA reads as TGTGCCAAACTAGCGGGAGTGGATACCGAGCAGTACTTC.

The genes are TRBV11-3 and TRBJ1-1, with D unclear. Germline CDR1 is SGHNT and CDR2 is YENEEA. V gave up 6 bases and J gave up 5 bases, with 10 bases separating them. This CDR3 has 12 amino acids. CDR3 loop: CASRGEETEAFF. The DNA for the CDR3 is TGTGCCAGCAGGGGTGAGGAGACTGAAGCTTTCTTT. The variable domain in full, with the rest retrieved from reference TRBV11-3 and TRBJ1-1, is EAGVVQSPRYKIIEKKQPVAFWCNPISGHNTLYWYLQNLGQGPELLIRYENEEAVDDSQLPKDRFSAERLKGVDSTLKIQPAELGDSAVYLCASRGEETEAFFGQGTRLTVV.

The chain joins TRBV5-1 to TRBJ2-7; tentatively, D is TRBD2 (6 bases). The V gene's germline CDR1 is SGHRS and CDR2 YFSETQ. Trimming left V 0 bases short and J 7 bases short, with 11 bases between. The length of the CDR3 is 13 residues. The CDR3 reads CASSLEGTQEQYF. The DNA of the CDR3 is TGCGCCAGCAGCTTGGAAGGGACTCAGGAGCAGTACTTC.

The sample holds many counts of this clone. CDR3 DNA sequence: TGTGCCAGCAGCTTGAACAGGGGGCGTGAGCAGTACTTC. This sequence encodes CASSLNRGREQYF. V is TRBV5-6 and J is TRBJ2-7; 9 nucleotides align to TRBD1. Germline V gene data show CDR1 as SGHDT and CDR2 as YYEEEE. Germline trimming cut 1 base from V and 7 bases from J; bases unmatched to any gene: 3. This CDR3 is 13 amino acids long.

This clone was observed a single time. V gene TRBV28 combines with J gene TRBJ2-6; the D gene is possibly TRBD1 (6 bases). CDR1 and CDR2 (germline): MDHEN, SYDVKM. The V gene lost 4 bases and the J gene lost 4 bases, with 14 bases spanning the gap. This CDR3 spans 16 amino acids. The CDR3 loop reads CASSSPRQAGANVLTF. CDR3 nucleotides: TGTGCCAGCAGTTCCCCACGACAGGCCGGGGCCAACGTCCTGACTTTC.

This rearrangement joins TRBV2 to TRBJ2-7; D might be TRBD2 (5 bases). V gave up 7 bases and J gave up 0 bases, with 13 bases separating them. The CDR3 sequence is 14 residues long. Germline CDR1 is SNHLY and CDR2 is FYNNEI. CDR3 residues: CASKQRESSYEQYF. In DNA, the CDR3 is TGTGCCAGCAAGCAGAGGGAGAGCTCCTACGAGCAGTACTTC.

The chain carries TRBV7-6 and TRBJ2-7, with D tentatively TRBD1 (6 bases). Germline V gives CDR1 SGHVS, CDR2 FNYEAQ. The CDR3 has 15 amino acids. Trimming took off 5 bases at V and 2 bases at J, with 16 bases between the two ends. The CDR3 protein is CASSPETGATYEQYF. The CDR3, as DNA: TGTGCCAGCAGCCCAGAGACAGGTGCCACCTACGAGCAGTACTTC. The full variable domain, rest sourced from reference TRBV7-6 and TRBJ2-7, is GAGVSQSPRYKVTKRGQDVALRCDPISGHVSLYWYRQALGQGPEFLTYFNYEAQQDKSGLPNDRFSAERPEGSISTLTIQRTEQRDSAMYRCASSPETGATYEQYFGPGTRLTVT.

The rearrangement joins TRBV5-4 to TRBJ2-5; 9 bases fit TRBD1. Germline V gene lookup returns CDR1 SGHNT and CDR2 YYREEE (reference sequence). V was pared by 4 bases and J by 5 bases, with 9 bases of the junction left unmatched. The CDR3 spans 15 residues. The CDR3 loop is CASSLRTGVVETQYF. DNA of the CDR3: TGTGCCAGCAGCCTCCGGACAGGGGTTGTGGAGACCCAGTACTTC.

Worth noting for this clone: At the DNA level, this CDR3 is encoded by other sequences in the same sample as well. V and J are TRBV5-1 and TRBJ2-1; possibly TRBD1 for D (5 bases). Germline V CDR1 and CDR2: SGHRS, YFSETQ. The CDR3 runs 14 residues. The germline V and J ends were trimmed by 1 base and 7 bases, with 12 bases remaining between them. The CDR3 nucleotides are TGCGCCAGCAGCTTGTCGGGCAGGGTGAATGAGCAGTTCTTC. It codes for CASSLSGRVNEQFF.

This chain connects TRBV30 to TRBJ2-7, with 8 bases aligning to TRBD1. The CDR3 covers 15 residues. Germline CDR1 is GTSNPN and CDR2 is SVGIG (reference sequence). V dropped 0 bases and J dropped 0; count of bases not matched to a gene: 4. The CDR3 nucleotides read TGTGCCTGGAGTGTACGGGACAGGCCCTCCTACGAGCAGTACTTC. It is translated as CAWSVRDRPSYEQYF. Filled out from reference TRBV30 and TRBJ2-7, the complete variable domain reads SQTIHQWPATLVQPVGSPLSLECTVEGTSNPNLYWYRQAAGRGLQLLFYSVGIGQISSEVPQNLSASRPQDRQFILSSKKLLLSDSGFYLCAWSVRDRPSYEQYFGPGTRLTVT.

The chain recombines TRBV19 with TRBJ1-4; no definite D call. Germline lookup yields CDR1 LNHDA and CDR2 SQIVND (reference sequence). CDR3 length: 15 residues. V shed 5 bases and J shed 8 bases, with 18 bases lying between them. In DNA, the CDR3 is TGTGCCAGTAGTTTTTCTGGTGGCTTCTCCGAAAAACTGTTTTTT. This sequence encodes CASSFSGGFSEKLFF.

The rearrangement uses TRBV19 and TRBJ1-5; D not resolved. CDR1 LNHDA and CDR2 SQIVND come from the germline V gene (reference sequence). Trimming took 5 bases from V and 3 from J, leaving 11 bases between them. The CDR3 is made up of 14 amino acids. The CDR3 sequence is CASSLQVYNQPQHF. CDR3 in DNA: TGTGCCAGTAGTCTTCAGGTATACAATCAGCCCCAGCATTTT.

On this clone itself: Other nucleotide sequences from this sample produce the same CDR3. The J gene is TRBJ2-7, the V gene TRBV6-5; no clear D. CDR3 length equals 13 residues. Germline CDR1 and CDR2: MNHEY and SVGAGI. The germline V and J ends were trimmed by 3 bases and 1 base, with 7 bases remaining between them. The CDR3 reads CASSYSASYEQYF. CDR3 nucleotide sequence: TGTGCCAGCAGTTATAGTGCATCCTACGAGCAGTACTTC.

The chain has TRBV28 and TRBJ2-7; the match to TRBD2 covers 10 bases. Trimming took 6 bases from V and 4 from J; bases not matched to a gene: 9. Germline V CDR1 and CDR2: MDHEN, SYDVKM. The CDR3 has 15 amino acids. The CDR3 is CASSEPGLAKYEQYF. Here the CDR3 DNA reads TGTGCCAGCAGCGAACCGGGACTAGCGAAATACGAGCAGTACTTC.

For the CDR3, the DNA is TGTGCCTGTAGAGCCACGGGACTAGCGGGAGGCCTTTCCTACAATGAGCAGTTCTTC. Translating gives CACRATGLAGGLSYNEQFF. The chain couples TRBV30 to TRBJ2-1, with 15 bases fitting TRBD2. Germline CDR1 is GTSNPN and CDR2 is SVGIG (reference sequence). CDR3 length: 19 amino acids. V was clipped by 6 bases and J by 1 base; unmatched bases: 13.

The chain is built from TRBV9 and TRBJ1-6; D is undetermined. With 1 base removed from V and 5 bases from J, the gap between germline ends came to 7 bases. This CDR3 has 14 amino acids. CDR1 is SGDLS, CDR2 YYNGEE, per germline. CDR3 DNA sequence: TGTGCCAGCAGCGTACTGGCGGATAATTCACCCCTCCACTTT. Amino acids: CASSVLADNSPLHF.

The J gene is TRBJ2-7, the V gene TRBV4-1, with TRBD1 matching 8 bases. The CDR3 length is 16 residues. With 4 bases clipped from V and 0 bases from J, the junction kept 8 bases outside the gene matches. Germline lookup yields CDR1 MGHRA and CDR2 YSYEKL. The DNA of the CDR3 is TGCGCCAGCAGCCCATTCGACAGGGGAGGCTCCTACGAGCAGTACTTC. Translated, it gives CASSPFDRGGSYEQYF.

The chain is built from TRBV7-9 and TRBJ2-7, with D maybe TRBD2 (6 bases). Germline CDR1 SEHNR, CDR2 FQNEAQ (reference sequence). The CDR3 consists of 15 residues. The germline V and J ends were trimmed by 5 bases and 0 bases, with 14 bases remaining between them. In nucleotides, the CDR3 is TGTGCCAGCAGCCACGGAGGAGGGTTCTCCTACGAGCAGTACTTC. Amino acids: CASSHGGGFSYEQYF.

The chain carries TRBV12-3 or TRBV12-4 and TRBJ1-1; D unresolved. Trimming left V 10 bases short and J 4 bases short, with 16 bases between. This CDR3 is built from 13 residues. The CDR3 DNA sequence: TGTGCCACCCGCTACGGAGGAGTCACTGAAGCTTTCTTT. Translated, it gives CATRYGGVTEAFF.

The chain recombines TRBV4-1 with TRBJ2-1; TRBD2 might be the D (7 bases). Germline V gene data show CDR1 as MGHRA and CDR2 as YSYEKL. The length of the CDR3 is 16 residues. The V end lost 4 bases, the J end lost 2 bases, and 15 bases lay between the germline ends. The CDR3 sequence is CASSRERDNPYNEQFF. The CDR3 DNA follows: TGCGCCAGCAGCCGCGAGCGGGACAACCCCTACAATGAGCAGTTCTTC.

The chain is built from TRBV6-5 and TRBJ1-5; D may be TRBD1 (6 bases). Trimming took off 7 bases at V and 5 bases at J, with 15 bases between the two ends. The V gene's germline CDR1 is MNHEY and CDR2 SVGAGI. The CDR3 covers 14 residues. The CDR3 coding sequence is TGTGCCAGCACCCCAGGGGTCTTCGATCAGCCCCAGCATTTT. As protein: CASTPGVFDQPQHF.

The CDR3 loop is CASSHGQGARQETQYF. CDR3 sequence (DNA): TGTGCCAGCAGCCACGGACAGGGGGCGCGGCAAGAGACCCAGTACTTC. The chain recombines TRBV11-2 with TRBJ2-5; 11 bases fit TRBD1. The CDR3 extends over 16 amino acids. The V and J ends lost 5 bases and 2 bases, in that order; junction bases with no gene match: 7. Germline loops: CDR1 SGHAT, CDR2 FQNNGV.